This T cell receptor beta chain was documented in a study of blood T cells in healthy people across ages. A second PCR, run for about 7 to 11 cycles, used a sample-barcoded 5' primer plus a J-beta primer mix. Paired-end reads containing CDR3 totaled no fewer than 2.5 million for each sample. TCRdb called the 5' RACE reads again in MiXCR, with one record for every CDR3 protein. The sample lists roughly 680,000 distinct CDR3 sequences, 45% to 50% seen once, with about 32% in the top ten. V lost 1 base to trimming and J lost 2 bases, with 8 bases between them. CDR3 length: 14 amino acids. CDR1 and CDR2 (germline): LGHNA, YNFKEQ.

What was sequenced was blood. This rearrangement joins TRBV4-2 to TRBJ2-5, with D uncertain. The receptor was derived from a woman in her sixties in good health. As DNA, the CDR3 is TGTGCCAGCAGCCAAGCCCACCGGCAAGAGACCCAGTACTTC. Its translation is CASSQAHRQETQYF.